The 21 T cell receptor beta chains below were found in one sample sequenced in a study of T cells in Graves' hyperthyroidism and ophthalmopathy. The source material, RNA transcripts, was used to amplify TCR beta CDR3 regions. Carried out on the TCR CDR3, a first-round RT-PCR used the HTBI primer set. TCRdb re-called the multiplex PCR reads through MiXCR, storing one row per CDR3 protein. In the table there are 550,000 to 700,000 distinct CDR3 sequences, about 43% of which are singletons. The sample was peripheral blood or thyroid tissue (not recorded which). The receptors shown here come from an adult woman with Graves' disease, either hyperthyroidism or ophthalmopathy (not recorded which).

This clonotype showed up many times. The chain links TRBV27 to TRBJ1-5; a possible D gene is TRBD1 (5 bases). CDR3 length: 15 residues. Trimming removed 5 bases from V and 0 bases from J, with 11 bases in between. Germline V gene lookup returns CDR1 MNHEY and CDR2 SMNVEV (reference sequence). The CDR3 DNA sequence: TGTGCCAGCAGTCTTCAGGGTTTTAGCAATCAGCCCCAGCATTTT. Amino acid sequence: CASSLQGFSNQPQHF.

For the CDR3, the DNA is TGCAGCGTTGTCGGGGGCAGGGAAAAACTGTTTTTT. The encoded protein is CSVVGGREKLFF. The chain employs TRBV29-1 and TRBJ1-4; D is perhaps TRBD1 (6 bases). The CDR3 runs to 12 residues. Germline CDR1 SQVTM, CDR2 ANQGSEA. The V gene lost 4 bases and the J gene lost 8 bases, with 11 bases spanning the gap.

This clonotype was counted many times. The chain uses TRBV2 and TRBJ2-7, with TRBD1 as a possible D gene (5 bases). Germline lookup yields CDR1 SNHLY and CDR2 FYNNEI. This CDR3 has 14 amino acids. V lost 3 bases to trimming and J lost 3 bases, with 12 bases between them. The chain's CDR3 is CASSDQGLGYEQYF. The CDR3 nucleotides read TGTGCCAGCAGTGACCAGGGATTAGGCTACGAGCAGTACTTC.

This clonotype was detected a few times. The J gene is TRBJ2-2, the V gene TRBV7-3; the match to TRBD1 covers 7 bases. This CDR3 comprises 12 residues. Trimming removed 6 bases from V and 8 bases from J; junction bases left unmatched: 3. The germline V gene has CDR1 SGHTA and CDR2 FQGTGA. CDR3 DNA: TGTGCCAGCAGTCCGGGACAGGGGGAGCTGTTTTTT. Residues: CASSPGQGELFF.

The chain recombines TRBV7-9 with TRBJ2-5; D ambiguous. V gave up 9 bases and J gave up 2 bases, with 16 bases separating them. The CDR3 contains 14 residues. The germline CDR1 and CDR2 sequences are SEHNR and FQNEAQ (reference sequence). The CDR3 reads CASSIDGGQETQYF. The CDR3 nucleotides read TGTGCCAGTAGTATTGATGGCGGACAAGAGACCCAGTACTTC.

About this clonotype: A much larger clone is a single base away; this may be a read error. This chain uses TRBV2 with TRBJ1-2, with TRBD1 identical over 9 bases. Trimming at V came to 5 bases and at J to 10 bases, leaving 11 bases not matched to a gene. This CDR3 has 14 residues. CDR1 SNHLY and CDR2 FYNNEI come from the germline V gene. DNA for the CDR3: TGTGCCAGCAGTAACAGGGGGCGATTTGATGACTACACCTTC. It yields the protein CASSNRGRFDDYTF.

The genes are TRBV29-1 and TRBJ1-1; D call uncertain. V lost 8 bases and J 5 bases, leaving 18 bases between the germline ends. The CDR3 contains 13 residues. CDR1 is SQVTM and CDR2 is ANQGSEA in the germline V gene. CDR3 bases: TGCAGCAGTGAACCCCCGGGAGGAACTGAAGCTTTCTTT. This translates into CSSEPPGGTEAFF.

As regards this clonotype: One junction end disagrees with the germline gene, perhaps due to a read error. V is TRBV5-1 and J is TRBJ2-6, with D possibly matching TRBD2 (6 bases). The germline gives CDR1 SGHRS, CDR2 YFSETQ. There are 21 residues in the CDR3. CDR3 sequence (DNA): TGCGCCAGCAGCCCCAGAACTAGCTTCAACACCGGGGAGGCTGGGGCCGACGTCCTGACTTTC. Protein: CASSPRTSFNTGEAGADVLTF.

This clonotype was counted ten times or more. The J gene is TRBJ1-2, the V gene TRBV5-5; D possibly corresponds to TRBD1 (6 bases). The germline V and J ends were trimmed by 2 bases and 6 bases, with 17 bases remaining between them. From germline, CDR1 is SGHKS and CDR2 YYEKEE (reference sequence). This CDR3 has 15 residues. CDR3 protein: CASSLGTGWLDGYTF. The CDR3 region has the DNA TGTGCCAGCAGCTTAGGTACAGGGTGGTTGGATGGCTACACCTTC.

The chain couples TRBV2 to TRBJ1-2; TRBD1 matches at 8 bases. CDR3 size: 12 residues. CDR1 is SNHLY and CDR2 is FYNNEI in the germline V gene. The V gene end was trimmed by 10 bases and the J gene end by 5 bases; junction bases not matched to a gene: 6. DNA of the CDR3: TGTGCCAACGCACAGGGGGTGTATGGCTACACCTTC. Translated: CANAQGVYGYTF. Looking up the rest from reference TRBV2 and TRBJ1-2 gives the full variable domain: EPEVTQTPSHQVTQMGQEVILRCVPISNHLYFYWYRQILGQKVEFLVSFYNNEISEKSEIFDDQFSVERPDGSNFTLKIRSTKLEDSAMYFCANAQGVYGYTFGSGTRLTVV.

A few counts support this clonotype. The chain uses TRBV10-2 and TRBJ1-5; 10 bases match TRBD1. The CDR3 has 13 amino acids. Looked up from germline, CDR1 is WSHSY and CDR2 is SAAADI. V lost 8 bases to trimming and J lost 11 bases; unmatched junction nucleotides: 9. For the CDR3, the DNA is TGCGCCAGCTCCCTCCCTGGACAGGGGGCCCAGCATTTT. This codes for CASSLPGQGAQHF.

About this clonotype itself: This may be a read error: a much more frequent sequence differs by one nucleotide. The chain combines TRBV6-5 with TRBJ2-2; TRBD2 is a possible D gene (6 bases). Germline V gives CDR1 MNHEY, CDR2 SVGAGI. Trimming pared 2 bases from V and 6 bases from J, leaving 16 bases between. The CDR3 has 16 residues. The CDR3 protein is CASSYGGSGWPGELFF. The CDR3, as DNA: TGTGCCAGCAGTTACGGAGGGAGCGGGTGGCCCGGGGAGCTGTTTTTT.

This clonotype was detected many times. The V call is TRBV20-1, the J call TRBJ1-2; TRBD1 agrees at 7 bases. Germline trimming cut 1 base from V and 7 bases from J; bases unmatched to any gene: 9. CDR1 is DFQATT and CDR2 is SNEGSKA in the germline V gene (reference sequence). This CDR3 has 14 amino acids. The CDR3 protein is CSARGIRGRLGYTF. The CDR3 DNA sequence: TGCAGTGCTAGAGGCATAAGGGGGCGTCTTGGCTACACCTTC.

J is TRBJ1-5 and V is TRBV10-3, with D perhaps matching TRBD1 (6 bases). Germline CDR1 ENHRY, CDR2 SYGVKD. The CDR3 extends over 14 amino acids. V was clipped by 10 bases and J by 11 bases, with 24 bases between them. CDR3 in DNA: TGTGCCACCGGGGGCGGGAGGTCTGGGGAGACCCAGCATTTT. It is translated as CATGGGRSGETQHF.

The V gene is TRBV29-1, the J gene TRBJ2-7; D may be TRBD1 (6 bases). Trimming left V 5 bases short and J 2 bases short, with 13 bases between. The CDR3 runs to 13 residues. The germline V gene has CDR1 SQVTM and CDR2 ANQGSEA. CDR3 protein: CSVSRDNPYEQYF. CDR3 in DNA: TGCAGCGTTTCCCGGGACAACCCCTACGAGCAGTACTTC.

The CDR3 reads CASSALGGTYEQYF. Written as DNA, the CDR3 is TGTGCCAGCAGCGCACTGGGGGGTACCTACGAGCAGTACTTC. V and J are TRBV2 and TRBJ2-7, with D perhaps TRBD2 (6 bases). Germline V CDR1 and CDR2: SNHLY, FYNNEI. This CDR3 is 14 amino acids long. The ends were cut back, 6 bases at V and 2 bases at J, with 14 bases in the middle.

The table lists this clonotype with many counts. This CDR3 reads CATSDLGSPTTGELFF. Written as DNA, the CDR3 is TGTGCCACCAGTGATTTGGGGAGTCCGACCACCGGGGAGCTGTTTTTT. The chain recombines TRBV24-1 with TRBJ2-2; tentatively, D is TRBD2 (5 bases). The CDR3 is 16 residues long. The ends were cut back, 0 bases at V and 4 bases at J, with 11 bases in the middle. The germline V gene has CDR1 KGHDR and CDR2 SFDVKD.

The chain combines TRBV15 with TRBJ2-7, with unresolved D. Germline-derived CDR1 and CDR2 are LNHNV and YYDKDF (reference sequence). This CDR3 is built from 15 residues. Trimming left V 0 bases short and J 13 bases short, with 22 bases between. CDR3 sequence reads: CATSREPLATLGPYF. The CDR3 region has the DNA TGTGCCACCAGCAGAGAACCCTTGGCGACGCTGGGCCCCTACTTC.

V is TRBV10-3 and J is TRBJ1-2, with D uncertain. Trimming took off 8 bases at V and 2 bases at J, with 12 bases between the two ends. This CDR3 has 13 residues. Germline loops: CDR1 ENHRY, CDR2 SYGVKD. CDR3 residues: CAIALTANYGYTF. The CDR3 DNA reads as TGTGCCATCGCCCTGACGGCGAACTATGGCTACACCTTC.

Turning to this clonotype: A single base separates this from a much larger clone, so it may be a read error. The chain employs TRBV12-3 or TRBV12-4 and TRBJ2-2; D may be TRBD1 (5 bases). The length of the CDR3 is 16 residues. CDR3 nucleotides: TGTGCCGGCAGTTTTGGTACCGCAGGGCCGGCCGGGGAGCTGTTTTTT. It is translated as CAGSFGTAGPAGELFF.

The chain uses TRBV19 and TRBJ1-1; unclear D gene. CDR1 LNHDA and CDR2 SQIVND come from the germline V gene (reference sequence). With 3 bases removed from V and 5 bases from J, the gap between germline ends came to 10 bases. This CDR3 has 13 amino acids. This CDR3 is CASSISMGTEAFF. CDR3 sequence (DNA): TGTGCCAGTAGTATCTCAATGGGGACTGAAGCTTTCTTT.